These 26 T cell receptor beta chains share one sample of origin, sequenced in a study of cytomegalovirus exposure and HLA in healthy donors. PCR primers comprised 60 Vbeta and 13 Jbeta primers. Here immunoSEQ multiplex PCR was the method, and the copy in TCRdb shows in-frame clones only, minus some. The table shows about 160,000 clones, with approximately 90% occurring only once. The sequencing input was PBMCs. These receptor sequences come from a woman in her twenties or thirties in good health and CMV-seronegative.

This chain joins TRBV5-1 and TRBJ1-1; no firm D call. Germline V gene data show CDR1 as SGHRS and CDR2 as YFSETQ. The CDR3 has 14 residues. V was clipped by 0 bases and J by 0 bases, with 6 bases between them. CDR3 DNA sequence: TGCGCCAGCAGCTTGGACATATTGAACACTGAAGCTTTCTTT. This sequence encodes CASSLDILNTEAFF.

The CDR3 nucleotides read TGCGCCAGCAGCTTGGTGCAGGGTCACGCCTACGAGCAGTACTTC. Protein product: CASSLVQGHAYEQYF. V gene TRBV5-1 combines with J gene TRBJ2-7, with a weak D call TRBD1 (5 bases). V was clipped by 0 bases and J by 2 bases, with 12 bases between them. CDR3 size: 15 residues. Germline V CDR1 and CDR2: SGHRS, YFSETQ.

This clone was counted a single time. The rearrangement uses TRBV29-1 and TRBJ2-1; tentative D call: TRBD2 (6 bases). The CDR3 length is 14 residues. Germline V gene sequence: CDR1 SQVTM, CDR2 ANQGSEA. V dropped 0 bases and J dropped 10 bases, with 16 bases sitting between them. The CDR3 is CSVEEEGGLREQFF. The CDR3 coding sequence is TGCAGCGTTGAAGAGGAGGGTGGACTACGGGAGCAGTTCTTC.

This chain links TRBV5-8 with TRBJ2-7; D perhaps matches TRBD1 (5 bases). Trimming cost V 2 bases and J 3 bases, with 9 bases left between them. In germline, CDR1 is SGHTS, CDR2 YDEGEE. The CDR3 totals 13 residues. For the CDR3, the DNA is TGTGCCAGCAGCTTAATAGGGGTCTACGAGCAGTACTTC. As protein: CASSLIGVYEQYF. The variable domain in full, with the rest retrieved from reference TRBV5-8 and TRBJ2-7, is EAGVTQSPTHLIKTRGQQATLRCSPISGHTSVYWYQQALGLGLQFLLWYDEGEERNRGNFPPRFSGRQFPNYSSELNVNALELEDSALYLCASSLIGVYEQYFGPGTRLTVT.

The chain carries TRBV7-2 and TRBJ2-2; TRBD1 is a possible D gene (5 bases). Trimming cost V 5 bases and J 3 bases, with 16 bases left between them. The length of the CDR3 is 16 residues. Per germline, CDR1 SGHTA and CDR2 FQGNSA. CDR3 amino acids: CASSKNYRSDTGELFF. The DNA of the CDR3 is TGTGCCAGCAGCAAGAACTACAGGTCAGACACCGGGGAGCTGTTTTTT.

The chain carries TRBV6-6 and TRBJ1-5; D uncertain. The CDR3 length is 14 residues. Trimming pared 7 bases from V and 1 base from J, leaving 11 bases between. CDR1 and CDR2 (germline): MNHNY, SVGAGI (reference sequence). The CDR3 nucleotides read TGTGCCAGCAAAAACGCGGGCAGCAATCAGCCCCAGCATTTT. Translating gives CASKNAGSNQPQHF.

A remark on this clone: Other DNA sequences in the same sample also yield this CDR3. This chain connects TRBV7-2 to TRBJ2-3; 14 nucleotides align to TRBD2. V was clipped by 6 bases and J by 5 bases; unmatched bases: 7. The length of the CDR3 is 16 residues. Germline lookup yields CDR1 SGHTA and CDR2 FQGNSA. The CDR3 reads CASRWGTSGGRDTQYF. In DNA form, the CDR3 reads TGTGCCAGCAGGTGGGGGACTAGCGGGGGTAGAGATACGCAGTATTTT.

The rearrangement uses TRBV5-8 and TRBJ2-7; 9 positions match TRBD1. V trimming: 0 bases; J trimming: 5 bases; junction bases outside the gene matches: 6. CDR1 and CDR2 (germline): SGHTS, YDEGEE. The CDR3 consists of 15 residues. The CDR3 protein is CASSLGTGVLHEQYF. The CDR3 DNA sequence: TGTGCCAGCAGCTTGGGGACAGGGGTCCTCCACGAGCAGTACTTC.

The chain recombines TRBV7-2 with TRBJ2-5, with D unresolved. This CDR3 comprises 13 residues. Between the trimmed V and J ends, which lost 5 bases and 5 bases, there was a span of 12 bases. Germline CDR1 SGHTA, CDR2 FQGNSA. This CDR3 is CASSVPPRETQYF. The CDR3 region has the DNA TGTGCCAGCAGCGTCCCCCCCCGGGAGACCCAGTACTTC.

The CDR3 sequence: CASSQTANTEAFF. In DNA, the CDR3 is TGTGCCAGTAGCCAAACAGCGAACACTGAAGCTTTCTTT. This chain uses TRBV19 with TRBJ1-1; D is ambiguous. CDR3 length equals 13 residues. V was shortened by 6 bases and J by 1 base, with 9 bases between the two germline ends. Germline V gene data show CDR1 as LNHDA and CDR2 as SQIVND (reference sequence).

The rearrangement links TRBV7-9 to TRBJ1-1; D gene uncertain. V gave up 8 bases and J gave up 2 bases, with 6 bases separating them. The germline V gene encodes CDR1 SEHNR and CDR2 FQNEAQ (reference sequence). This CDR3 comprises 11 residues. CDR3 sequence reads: CASGGNTEAFF. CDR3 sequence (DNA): TGTGCCAGCGGCGGAAACACTGAAGCTTTCTTT.

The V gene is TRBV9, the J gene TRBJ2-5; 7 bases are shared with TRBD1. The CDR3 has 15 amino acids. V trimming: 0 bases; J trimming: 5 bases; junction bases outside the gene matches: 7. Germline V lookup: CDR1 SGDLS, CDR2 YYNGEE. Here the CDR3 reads CASSVEDRWRETQYF. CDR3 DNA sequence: TGTGCCAGCAGCGTAGAGGACAGGTGGAGGGAGACCCAGTACTTC.

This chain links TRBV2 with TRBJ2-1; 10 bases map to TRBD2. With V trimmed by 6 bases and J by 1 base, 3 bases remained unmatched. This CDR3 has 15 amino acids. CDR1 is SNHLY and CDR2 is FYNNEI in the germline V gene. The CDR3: CASSVAGGSYNEQFF. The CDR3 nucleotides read TGTGCCAGCAGCGTAGCGGGAGGATCCTACAATGAGCAGTTCTTC. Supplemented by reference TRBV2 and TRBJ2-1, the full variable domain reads EPEVTQTPSHQVTQMGQEVILRCVPISNHLYFYWYRQILGQKVEFLVSFYNNEISEKSEIFDDQFSVERPDGSNFTLKIRSTKLEDSAMYFCASSVAGGSYNEQFFGPGTRLTVL.

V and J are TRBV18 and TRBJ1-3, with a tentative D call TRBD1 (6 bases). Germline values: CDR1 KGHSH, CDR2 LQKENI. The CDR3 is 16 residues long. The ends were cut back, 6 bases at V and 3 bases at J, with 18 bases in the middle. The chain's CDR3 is CASSPQWQGSGNTIYF. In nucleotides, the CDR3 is TGTGCCAGCTCTCCGCAGTGGCAGGGGAGTGGAAACACCATATATTTT.

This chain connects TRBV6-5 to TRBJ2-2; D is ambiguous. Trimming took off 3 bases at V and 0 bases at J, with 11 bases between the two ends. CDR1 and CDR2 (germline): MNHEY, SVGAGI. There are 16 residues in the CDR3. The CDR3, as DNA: TGTGCCAGCAGTTATCCTGCGGCCCCGAACACCGGGGAGCTGTTTTTT. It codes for CASSYPAAPNTGELFF.

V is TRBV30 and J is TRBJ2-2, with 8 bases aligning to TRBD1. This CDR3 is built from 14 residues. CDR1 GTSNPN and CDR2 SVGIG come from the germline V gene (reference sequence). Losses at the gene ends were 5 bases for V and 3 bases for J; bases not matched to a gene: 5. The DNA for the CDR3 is TGTGCCTGGGCAGGACAGGGATACACCGGGGAGCTGTTTTTT. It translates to CAWAGQGYTGELFF.

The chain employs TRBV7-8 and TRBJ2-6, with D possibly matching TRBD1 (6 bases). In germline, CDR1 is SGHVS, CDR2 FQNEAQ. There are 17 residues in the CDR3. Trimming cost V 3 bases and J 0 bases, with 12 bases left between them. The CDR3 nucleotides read TGTGCCAGCAGCTTCTCCTCAGGGGTCTCTGGGGCCAACGTCCTGACTTTC. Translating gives CASSFSSGVSGANVLTF.

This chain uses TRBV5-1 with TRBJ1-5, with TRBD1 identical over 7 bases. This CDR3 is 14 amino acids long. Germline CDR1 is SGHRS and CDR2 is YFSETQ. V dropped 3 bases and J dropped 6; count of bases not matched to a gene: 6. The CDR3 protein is CASSYGTEGQPQHF. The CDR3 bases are TGCGCCAGCAGCTACGGGACAGAGGGTCAGCCCCAGCATTTT.

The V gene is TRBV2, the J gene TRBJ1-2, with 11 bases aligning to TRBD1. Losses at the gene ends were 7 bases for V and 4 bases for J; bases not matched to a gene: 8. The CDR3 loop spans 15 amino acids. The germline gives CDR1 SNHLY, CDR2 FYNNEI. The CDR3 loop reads CASNHGGTGGYGYTF. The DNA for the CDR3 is TGTGCCAGCAACCACGGCGGGACAGGGGGCTATGGCTACACCTTC.

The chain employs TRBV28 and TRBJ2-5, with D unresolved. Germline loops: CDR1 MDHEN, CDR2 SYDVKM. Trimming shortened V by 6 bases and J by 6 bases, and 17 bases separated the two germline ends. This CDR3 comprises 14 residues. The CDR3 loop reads CASSNREIAKTQYF. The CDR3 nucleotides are TGTGCCAGCAGCAACCGCGAAATCGCGAAGACCCAGTACTTC.

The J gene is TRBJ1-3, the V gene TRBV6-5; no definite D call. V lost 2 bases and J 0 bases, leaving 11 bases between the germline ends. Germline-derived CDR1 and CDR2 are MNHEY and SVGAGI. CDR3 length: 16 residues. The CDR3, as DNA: TGTGCCAGCAGTTACGGGCAGCCCTCCTCTGGAAACACCATATATTTT. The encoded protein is CASSYGQPSSGNTIYF.

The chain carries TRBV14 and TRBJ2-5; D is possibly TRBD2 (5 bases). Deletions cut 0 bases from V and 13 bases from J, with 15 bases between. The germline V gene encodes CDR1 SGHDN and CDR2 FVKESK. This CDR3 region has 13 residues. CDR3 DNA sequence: TGTGCCAGCAGCCAAGATAGATGGGCGAGGGTGTACTTC. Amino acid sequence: CASSQDRWARVYF.

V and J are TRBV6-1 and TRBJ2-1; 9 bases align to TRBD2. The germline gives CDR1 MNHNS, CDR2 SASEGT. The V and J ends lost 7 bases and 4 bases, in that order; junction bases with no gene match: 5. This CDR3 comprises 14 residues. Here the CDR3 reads CASNRLAEYNEQFF. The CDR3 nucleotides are TGTGCCAGCAACAGACTAGCGGAGTACAATGAGCAGTTCTTC.

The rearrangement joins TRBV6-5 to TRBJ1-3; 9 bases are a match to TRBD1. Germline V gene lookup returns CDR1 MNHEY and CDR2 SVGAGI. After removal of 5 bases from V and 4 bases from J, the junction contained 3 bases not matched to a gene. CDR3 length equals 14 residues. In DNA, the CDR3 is TGTGCCAGCAGTCCCGGGACAGGGGGAAACACCATATATTTT. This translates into CASSPGTGGNTIYF.

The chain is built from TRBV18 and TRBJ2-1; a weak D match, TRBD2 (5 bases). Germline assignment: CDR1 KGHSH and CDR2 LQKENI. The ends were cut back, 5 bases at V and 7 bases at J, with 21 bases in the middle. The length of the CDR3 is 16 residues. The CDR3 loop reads CASSVVLAQQRNEQFF. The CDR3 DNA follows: TGTGCCAGCTCAGTGGTCCTAGCACAACAAAGGAATGAGCAGTTCTTC.

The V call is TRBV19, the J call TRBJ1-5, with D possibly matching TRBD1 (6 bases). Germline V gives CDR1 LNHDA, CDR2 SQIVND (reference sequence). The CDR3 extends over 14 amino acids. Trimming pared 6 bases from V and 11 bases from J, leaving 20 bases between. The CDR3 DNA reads TGTGCCAGTAGCGGGGGGGCGGTTATTTCGACCCAGCATTTT. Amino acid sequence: CASSGGAVISTQHF.